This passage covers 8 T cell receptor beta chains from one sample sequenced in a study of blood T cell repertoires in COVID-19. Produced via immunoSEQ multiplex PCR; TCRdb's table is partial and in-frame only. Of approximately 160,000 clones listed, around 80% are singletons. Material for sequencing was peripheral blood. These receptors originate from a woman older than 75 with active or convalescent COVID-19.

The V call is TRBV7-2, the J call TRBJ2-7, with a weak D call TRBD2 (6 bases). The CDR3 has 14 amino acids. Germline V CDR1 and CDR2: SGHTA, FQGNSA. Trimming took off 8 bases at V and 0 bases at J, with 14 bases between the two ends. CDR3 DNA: TGTGCCAGCCAGCGGGCGATGGGCTCCTACGAGCAGTACTTC. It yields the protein CASQRAMGSYEQYF.

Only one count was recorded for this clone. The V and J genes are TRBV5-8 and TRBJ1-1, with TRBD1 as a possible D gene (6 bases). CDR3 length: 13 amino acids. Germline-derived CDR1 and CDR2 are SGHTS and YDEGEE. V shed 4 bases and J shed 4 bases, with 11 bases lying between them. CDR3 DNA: TGTGCCAGCAGCAAGGACAGATCCACTGAAGCTTTCTTT. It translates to CASSKDRSTEAFF.

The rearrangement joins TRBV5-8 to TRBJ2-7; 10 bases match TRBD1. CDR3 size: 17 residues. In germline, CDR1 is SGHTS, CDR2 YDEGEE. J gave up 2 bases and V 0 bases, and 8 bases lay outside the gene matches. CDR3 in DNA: TGTGCCAGCAGCTTGGCCCAGGGGACAGGGGCTACCTACGAGCAGTACTTC. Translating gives CASSLAQGTGATYEQYF. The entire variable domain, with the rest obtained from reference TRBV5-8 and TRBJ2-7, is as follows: EAGVTQSPTHLIKTRGQQATLRCSPISGHTSVYWYQQALGLGLQFLLWYDEGEERNRGNFPPRFSGRQFPNYSSELNVNALELEDSALYLCASSLAQGTGATYEQYFGPGTRLTVT.

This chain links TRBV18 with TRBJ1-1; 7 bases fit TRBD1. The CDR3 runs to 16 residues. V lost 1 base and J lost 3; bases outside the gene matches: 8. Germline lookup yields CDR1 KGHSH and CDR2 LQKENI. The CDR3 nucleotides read TGTGCCAGCTCACCACTTGGGACAGCGGGGGACACTGAAGCTTTCTTT. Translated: CASSPLGTAGDTEAFF.

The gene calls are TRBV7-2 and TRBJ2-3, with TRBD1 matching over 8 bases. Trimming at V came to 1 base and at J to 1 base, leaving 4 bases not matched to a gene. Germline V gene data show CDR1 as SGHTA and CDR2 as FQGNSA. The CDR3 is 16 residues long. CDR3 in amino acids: CASSLVSGQGTDTQYF. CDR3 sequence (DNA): TGTGCCAGCAGCTTAGTTTCGGGACAGGGCACAGATACGCAGTATTTT.

CDR3 residues: CASSPPGGLEAFF. In nucleotides, the CDR3 is TGTGCCAGCTCACCCCCGGGGGGCCTAGAAGCTTTCTTT. This chain uses TRBV18 with TRBJ1-1, with D perhaps TRBD1 (6 bases). The CDR3 extends over 13 amino acids. Per the germline V gene, CDR1 is KGHSH and CDR2 is LQKENI. V lost 3 bases to trimming and J lost 8 bases, with 13 bases between them.

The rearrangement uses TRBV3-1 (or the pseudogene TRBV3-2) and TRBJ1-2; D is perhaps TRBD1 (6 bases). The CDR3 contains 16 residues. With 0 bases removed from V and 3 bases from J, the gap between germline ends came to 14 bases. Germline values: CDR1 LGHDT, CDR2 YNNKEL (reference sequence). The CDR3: CASSQDQGRAYYGYTF. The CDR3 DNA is TGTGCCAGCAGCCAAGATCAGGGGAGAGCCTACTATGGCTACACCTTC.

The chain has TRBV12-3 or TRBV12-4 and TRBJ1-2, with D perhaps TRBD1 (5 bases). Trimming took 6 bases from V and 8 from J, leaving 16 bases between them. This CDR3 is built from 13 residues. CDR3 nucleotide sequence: TGTGCCAGCAGGCAGGAGGGACCCCCGGGCTACACCTTC. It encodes CASRQEGPPGYTF.